Presented here are 13 T cell receptor beta chains from one specimen sequenced in a study of T cell changes during pregnancy in multiple sclerosis. TCRdb keeps only in-frame clones here, not all; method: immunoSEQ multiplex PCR. The table lists about 83,000 clones, about 89% of them singletons. The sequences come from PBMCs, collected in the first trimester of pregnancy. The receptors come from a female donor in good health, serving as a control in a pregnancy study. Some clones in this sample may be carry-over from other donors' samples.

This clone was seen a single time. The V gene is TRBV6-1, the J gene TRBJ2-7, with TRBD2 matching 7 bases. Trimming took 8 bases from V and 3 from J; bases not matched to a gene: 10. The CDR3 sequence is 14 residues long. The germline V gene encodes CDR1 MNHNS and CDR2 SASEGT. CDR3 DNA sequence: TGTGCCAGCGGGGGGAGGGGCACAGTCTACGAGCAGTACTTC. Its protein is CASGGRGTVYEQYF.

The chain recombines TRBV11-2 with TRBJ2-5; TRBD2 matches at 8 bases. CDR1 is SGHAT, CDR2 FQNNGV, per germline. V trimming: 8 bases; J trimming: 4 bases; junction bases outside the gene matches: 9. This CDR3 comprises 14 residues. Here the CDR3 DNA reads TGTGCCAGCGGAGCTGGCCTAGCGGGAGAGACCCAGTACTTC. It specifies CASGAGLAGETQYF.

The chain has TRBV28 and TRBJ1-2, with 7 positions matching TRBD1. V lost 3 bases and J lost 4; bases outside the gene matches: 5. The CDR3 spans 14 residues. The V gene's germline CDR1 is MDHEN and CDR2 SYDVKM. The CDR3, as DNA: TGTGCCAGCAGTTTCGGCAGGGGGTTCTATGGCTACACCTTC. Its protein is CASSFGRGFYGYTF.

The chain joins TRBV9 to TRBJ2-1; D call uncertain. Germline CDR1 reads SGDLS; CDR2 reads YYNGEE. Trimming left V 0 bases short and J 6 bases short, with 13 bases between. The CDR3 contains 15 residues. The CDR3 reads CASSVEQVLLNEQFF. The CDR3 DNA is TGTGCCAGCAGCGTAGAGCAGGTCCTGCTCAATGAGCAGTTCTTC.

V gene TRBV1 combines with J gene TRBJ1-5; TRBD1, the table's D call, was not compared with the DNA. TRBV1 is reported as a pseudogene. CDR3 length equals 19 residues. The DNA of the CDR3 is TGCACCAGCAGCCAAGCCTCCGACAGGGGGCTTAGCTTCACTCAGCCCCAGCATTTT. Amino acid sequence: CTSSQASDRGLSFTQPQHF.

The CDR3 nucleotides read TGTGCCAGCTCACGAAGACAGGTTAACTATGGCTACACCTTC. This translates into CASSRRQVNYGYTF. The chain carries TRBV18 and TRBJ1-2; D might be TRBD1 (6 bases). The V and J ends lost 4 bases and 1 base respectively, with 10 bases between them. The CDR3 contains 14 residues. In germline, CDR1 is KGHSH, CDR2 LQKENI. Variable domain in full (rest from reference TRBV18 and TRBJ1-2): NAGVMQNPRHLVRRRGQEARLRCSPMKGHSHVYWYRQLPEEGLKFMVYLQKENIIDESGMPKERFSAEFPKEGPSILRIQQVVRGDSAAYFCASSRRQVNYGYTFGSGTRLTVV.

The rearrangement joins TRBV5-1 to TRBJ1-1; D is perhaps TRBD1 (5 bases). V was cut by 2 bases and J by 1 base, with 12 bases left in between. Looked up from germline, CDR1 is SGHRS and CDR2 is YFSETQ. This CDR3 comprises 15 residues. The CDR3 DNA sequence: TGCGCCAGCAGCTTACGTTCGGGGGGGAACACTGAAGCTTTCTTT. Its translation is CASSLRSGGNTEAFF.

The rearrangement links TRBV5-4 to TRBJ2-4; the match to TRBD1 covers 7 bases. The ends lost 8 bases at V and 6 bases at J; junction bases unmatched: 8. This CDR3 is 13 amino acids long. CDR1 and CDR2 from the germline V gene are SGHNT and YYREEE (reference sequence). The CDR3 protein is CARGTGQLNIQYF. The DNA of the CDR3 is TGTGCCAGGGGAACGGGACAGCTAAACATTCAGTACTTC.

The V gene is TRBV7-3, the J gene TRBJ2-3; 11 bases fit TRBD2. The CDR3 is 15 amino acids. J gave up 3 bases and V 4 bases, and 3 bases lay outside the gene matches. Germline-derived CDR1 and CDR2 are SGHTA and FQGTGA. CDR3 in amino acids: CASSSRTSGTDTQYF. The CDR3 region has the DNA TGTGCCAGCAGCTCCCGGACTAGCGGGACAGATACGCAGTATTTT.

The gene calls are TRBV9 and TRBJ2-5, with D perhaps matching TRBD2 (6 bases). The V gene lost 6 bases and the J gene lost 3 bases, with 18 bases spanning the gap. Germline assignment: CDR1 SGDLS and CDR2 YYNGEE. The CDR3 is made up of 15 amino acids. In nucleotides, the CDR3 is TGTGCCAGCACTACATCGGGACTGCAAAAAGAGACCCAGTACTTC. This gives the protein CASTTSGLQKETQYF.

This clone was recorded only once. This chain links TRBV27 with TRBJ2-7; 7 bases align to TRBD1. With V trimmed by 4 bases and J by 7 bases, 1 base remained unmatched. The CDR3 spans 11 residues. Germline assignment: CDR1 MNHEY and CDR2 SMNVEV (reference sequence). The DNA for the CDR3 is TGTGCCAGCAGTTCAGGGGGAGAGCAGTACTTC. Protein sequence: CASSSGGEQYF.

The chain uses TRBV5-6 and TRBJ1-2, with 7 bases lining up with TRBD1. Germline V gene data show CDR1 as SGHDT and CDR2 as YYEEEE. Trimming at V came to 4 bases and at J to 6 bases, leaving 9 bases not matched to a gene. There are 14 residues in the CDR3. The CDR3 DNA reads TGTGCCAGCAGCCAGGGGACAGTCCAGGATGGCTACACCTTC. As protein: CASSQGTVQDGYTF.

The CDR3 spells CSVALRTGQETQYF. The DNA for the CDR3 is TGCAGCGTTGCCCTCCGGACAGGTCAAGAGACCCAGTACTTC. The rearrangement links TRBV29-1 to TRBJ2-5; 7 nucleotides align to TRBD1. The CDR3 contains 14 residues. With 4 bases clipped from V and 2 bases from J, the junction kept 7 bases outside the gene matches. Germline loops: CDR1 SQVTM, CDR2 ANQGSEA.